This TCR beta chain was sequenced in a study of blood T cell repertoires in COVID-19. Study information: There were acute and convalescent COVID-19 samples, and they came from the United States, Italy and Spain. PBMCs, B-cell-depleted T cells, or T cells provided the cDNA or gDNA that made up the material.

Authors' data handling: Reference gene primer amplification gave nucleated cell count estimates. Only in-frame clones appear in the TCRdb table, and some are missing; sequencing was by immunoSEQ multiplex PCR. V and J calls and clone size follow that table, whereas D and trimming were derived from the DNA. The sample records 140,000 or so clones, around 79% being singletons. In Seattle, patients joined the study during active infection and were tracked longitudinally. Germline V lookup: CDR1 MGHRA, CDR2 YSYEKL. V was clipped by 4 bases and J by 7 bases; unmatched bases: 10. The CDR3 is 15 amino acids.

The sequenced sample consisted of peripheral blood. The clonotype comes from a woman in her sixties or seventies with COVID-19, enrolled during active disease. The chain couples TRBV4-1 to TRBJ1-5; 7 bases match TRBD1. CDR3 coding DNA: TGCGCCAGCAGCCTGGACCGGGACAGAACCCAGCCCCAGCATTTT. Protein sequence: CASSLDRDRTQPQHF.